This T cell receptor (beta chain) was sequenced during a study of spatial heterogeneity in lung cancer. Time point specified: sample taken at primary tumor resection. Whole RNA, isolated from tumor, nontumor lung or frozen PBMC, was sequenced without prior sorting. A total of around 67 untreated early-stage non-small cell lung cancer patients served as donors. TCRdb ran MiXCR on the 5' RACE reads and lists one entry per CDR3 protein. In the table there are about 85,000 distinct CDR3 sequences, about 20% of which are singletons. The clonotype was recovered from a male donor with early-stage non-small cell lung cancer. Sequenced here: PBMCs, sampled at surgery.

In DNA form, the CDR3 reads TGTGCCAGCTCCGGACTGGCCGCCGGGGAGCTGTTTTTT. Protein: CASSGLAAGELFF. The chain joins TRBV7-2 to TRBJ2-2, with TRBD2 as a possible D gene (5 bases). This CDR3 spans 13 amino acids. The V and J ends lost 8 bases and 6 bases respectively, with 13 bases between them. Germline-derived CDR1 and CDR2 are SGHTA and FQGNSA.